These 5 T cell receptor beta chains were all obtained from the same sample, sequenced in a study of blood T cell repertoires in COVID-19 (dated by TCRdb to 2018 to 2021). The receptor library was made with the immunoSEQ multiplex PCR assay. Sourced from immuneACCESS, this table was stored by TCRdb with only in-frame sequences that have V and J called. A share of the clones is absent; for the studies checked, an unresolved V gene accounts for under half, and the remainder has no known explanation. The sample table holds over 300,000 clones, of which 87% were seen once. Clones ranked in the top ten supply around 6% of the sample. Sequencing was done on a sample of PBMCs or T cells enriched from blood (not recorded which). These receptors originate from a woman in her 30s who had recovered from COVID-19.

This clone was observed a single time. The CDR3 loop is CASSQEMQAGEPESYEQYF. DNA for the CDR3: TGCGCCAGCAGCCAAGAAATGCAAGCGGGGGAACCAGAATCCTACGAGCAGTACTTC. The chain uses TRBV4-1 and TRBJ2-7, with 8 bases lining up with TRBD2. There are 19 residues in the CDR3. Looked up from germline, CDR1 is MGHRA and CDR2 is YSYEKL. V was pared by 0 bases and J by 1 base, with 14 bases of the junction left unmatched.

CDR3 amino acids: CASSEELPTQGRGYTF. CDR3 nucleotides: TGTGCCAGCAGTGAAGAACTACCTACCCAGGGCCGGGGCTACACCTTC. The chain joins TRBV6-1 to TRBJ1-2; weak D call: TRBD1 (5 bases). The CDR3 loop spans 16 amino acids. The V gene lost 1 base and the J gene lost 8 bases, with 20 bases spanning the gap. Germline V gene data show CDR1 as MNHNS and CDR2 as SASEGT.

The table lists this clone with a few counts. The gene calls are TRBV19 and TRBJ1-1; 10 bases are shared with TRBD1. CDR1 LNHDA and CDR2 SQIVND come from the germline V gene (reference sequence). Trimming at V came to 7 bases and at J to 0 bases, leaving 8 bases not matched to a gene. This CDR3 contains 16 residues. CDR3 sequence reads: CASTRDRGLMNTEAFF. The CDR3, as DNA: TGTGCCAGTACCCGGGACAGGGGTCTCATGAACACTGAAGCTTTCTTT. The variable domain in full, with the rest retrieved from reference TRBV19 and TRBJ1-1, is DGGITQSPKYLFRKEGQNVTLSCEQNLNHDAMYWYRQDPGQGLRLIYYSQIVNDFQKGDIAEGYSVSREKKESFPLTVTSAQKNPTAFYLCASTRDRGLMNTEAFFGQGTRLTVV.

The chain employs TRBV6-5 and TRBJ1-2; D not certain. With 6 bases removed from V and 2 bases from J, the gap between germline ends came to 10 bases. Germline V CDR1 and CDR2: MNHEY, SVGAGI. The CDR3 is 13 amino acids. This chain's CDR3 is CASSAGDNYGYTF. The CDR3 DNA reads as TGTGCCAGCAGCGCAGGTGACAACTATGGCTACACCTTC.

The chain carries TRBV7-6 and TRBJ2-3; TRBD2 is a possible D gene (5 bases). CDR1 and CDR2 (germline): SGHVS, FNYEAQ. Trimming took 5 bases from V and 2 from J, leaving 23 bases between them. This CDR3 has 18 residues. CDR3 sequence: CASSPRAHGLANTDTQYF. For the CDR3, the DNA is TGTGCCAGCAGCCCTAGAGCCCATGGGCTAGCTAACACAGATACGCAGTATTTT.